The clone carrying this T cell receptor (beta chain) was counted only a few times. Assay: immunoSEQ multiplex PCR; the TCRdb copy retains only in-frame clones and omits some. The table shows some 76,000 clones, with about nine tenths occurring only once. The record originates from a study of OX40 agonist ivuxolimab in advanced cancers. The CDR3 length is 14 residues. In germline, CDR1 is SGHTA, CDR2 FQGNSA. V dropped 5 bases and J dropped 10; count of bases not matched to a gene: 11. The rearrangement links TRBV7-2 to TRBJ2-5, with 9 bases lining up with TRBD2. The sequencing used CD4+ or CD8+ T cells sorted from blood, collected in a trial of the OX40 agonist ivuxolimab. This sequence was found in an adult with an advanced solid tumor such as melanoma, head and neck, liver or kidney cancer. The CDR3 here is CASSPFGSGSGQYF. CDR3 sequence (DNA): TGTGCCAGCAGCCCTTTTGGTAGCGGGAGCGGCCAGTACTTC.